These 2 T cell receptor beta chains were sequenced from one sample in a study of response to subunit inactivated influenza vaccine. TCRdb re-called the RT-PCR reads through MiXCR, storing one row per CDR3 protein. The sample has around 570,000 distinct CDR3 sequences, 10% to 12% seen once. The data were also submitted as part of a second study, on T cells expressing NK-cell markers. That paper adds: UMIs were included in TCR beta cDNA generated by 5'RACE template switching.

The sequenced sample was PBMCs from blood, obtained on the day of vaccination. The receptors originated from a man in his fifties or sixties who received an inactivated influenza vaccine.

This clonotype was counted only a few times. The rearrangement links TRBV3-1 to TRBJ2-7, with D maybe TRBD2 (5 bases). V was clipped by 4 bases and J by 0 bases, with 13 bases between them. This CDR3 spans 15 amino acids. Germline V lookup: CDR1 LGHDT, CDR2 YNNKEL (reference sequence). The CDR3 coding sequence is TGTGCCAGCAGCCCCGGCGGGCTAACCTCCTACGAGCAGTACTTC. Protein sequence: CASSPGGLTSYEQYF.

There are a few counts of this clonotype. The chain uses TRBV2 and TRBJ2-1; tentatively, D is TRBD1 (6 bases). V was shortened by 8 bases and J by 8 bases, with 13 bases between the two germline ends. This CDR3 is built from 12 residues. Germline lookup yields CDR1 SNHLY and CDR2 FYNNEI. The DNA of the CDR3 is TGTGCCAGCTGCAGGGGATCCCATGAGCAGTTCTTC. Translated, it gives CASCRGSHEQFF.